This T cell receptor (beta chain) was documented in a study of blood T cell repertoires in COVID-19. Whole-study context: The United States, Italy and Spain were the sources of the acute and convalescent COVID-19 samples. PBMCs, B-cell-depleted T cells, or T cells were the source of the cDNA or gDNA that made up the material.

The CDR3 is 16 amino acids. The trim removed 4 bases at V and 0 bases at J, leaving 4 bases unmatched. Per germline, CDR1 SGHTS and CDR2 YDEGEE. Original processing methods: How many nucleated cells were present was estimated from reference gene primer amplification. Method: immunoSEQ multiplex PCR; TCRdb's copy keeps in-frame clones and lacks some. V and J calls and clone size are given by that table; D and trimming were obtained from the DNA. The sample lists around 29,000 clones; 70% to 90% were seen once. The source material was peripheral blood. The sequence was obtained from a human donor in a cohort sampled during active COVID-19. The gene calls are TRBV5-8 and TRBJ2-2, with 9 bases that match TRBD2. CDR3 sequence reads: CASSRGLATNTGELFF. CDR3 coding DNA: TGTGCCAGCAGCCGTGGACTAGCGACGAACACCGGGGAGCTGTTTTTT.